One sample yielded the 15 T cell receptor beta chains listed below, sequenced in a study of cytomegalovirus exposure and HLA in healthy donors. The PCR had 60 Vbeta and 13 Jbeta primers. The repertoire was sequenced with immunoSEQ multiplex PCR; TCRdb's copy has only in-frame clones and lacks some. This table has about 140,000 clones, 88% appearing once. The sample was PBMCs. Receptor source: a middle-aged woman in good health and CMV-seronegative.

The V and J genes are TRBV7-9 and TRBJ2-2; D is unclear. Germline CDR1 reads SEHNR; CDR2 reads FQNEAQ (reference sequence). There are 14 residues in the CDR3. Trimming shortened V by 5 bases and J by 10 bases, and 17 bases separated the two germline ends. CDR3 in amino acids: CASSGTGGFEELFF. CDR3 DNA sequence: TGTGCCAGCAGCGGAACTGGCGGATTCGAGGAGCTGTTTTTT.

The chain carries TRBV27 and TRBJ2-2; 7 bases are shared with TRBD2. The CDR3 is 12 residues long. Germline V gene data show CDR1 as MNHEY and CDR2 as SMNVEV (reference sequence). J was trimmed by 12 bases and V by 5 bases; bases with no gene match: 6. The CDR3 region is CASSEAGRQLFF. The CDR3 DNA reads as TGTGCCAGCAGTGAAGCGGGACGGCAGCTGTTTTTT.

The rearrangement uses TRBV10-3 and TRBJ2-3, with TRBD2 matching 9 bases. The CDR3 spans 14 residues. After removal of 7 bases from V and 1 base from J, the junction contained 3 bases not matched to a gene. Germline CDR1 and CDR2: ENHRY and SYGVKD. The CDR3 reads CAIMAGGRTDTQYF. The DNA for the CDR3 is TGTGCCATCATGGCGGGAGGGCGCACAGATACGCAGTATTTT.

This rearrangement joins TRBV30 to TRBJ2-7; 12 bases match TRBD2. The CDR3 has 17 amino acids. Germline assignment: CDR1 GTSNPN and CDR2 SVGIG (reference sequence). V gave up 2 bases and J gave up 5 bases; unmatched junction bases: 13. Here the CDR3 reads CAWSRLAGGPKQDEQYF. DNA for the CDR3: TGTGCCTGGAGTCGTCTAGCGGGAGGGCCAAAACAGGACGAGCAGTACTTC.

The V and J genes are TRBV30 and TRBJ2-7; the match to TRBD2 covers 7 bases. Germline-derived CDR1 and CDR2 are GTSNPN and SVGIG (reference sequence). The CDR3 is made up of 14 amino acids. V was clipped by 0 bases and J by 1 base; unmatched bases: 3. The CDR3 region has the DNA TGTGCCTGGAGTGTAGCGGGGTCATCCTACGAGCAGTACTTC. It specifies CAWSVAGSSYEQYF.

The rearrangement joins TRBV9 to TRBJ2-3, with D perhaps matching TRBD1 (5 bases). CDR1 is SGDLS, CDR2 YYNGEE, per germline. Deletions cut 0 bases from V and 1 base from J, with 12 bases between. The CDR3 runs 16 residues. The CDR3 DNA reads as TGTGCCAGCAGCGTAGGGACATCTCCCCGCACAGATACGCAGTATTTT. Translated: CASSVGTSPRTDTQYF.

V usage is TRBV7-2 and J usage is TRBJ2-1; 14 bases are a match to TRBD2. This CDR3 has 14 residues. V shed 7 bases, J shed 10 bases, and the junction held 6 bases outside the gene matches. The germline V gene encodes CDR1 SGHTA and CDR2 FQGNSA. The CDR3 region has the DNA TGTGCCAGCAACTCCGGGACTAGCGGGGGAGAGCAGTTCTTC. Amino acid sequence: CASNSGTSGGEQFF.

This chain connects TRBV5-1 to TRBJ2-7, with D tentatively TRBD1 (5 bases). The germline gives CDR1 SGHRS, CDR2 YFSETQ. CDR3 length: 14 amino acids. V was cut by 3 bases and J by 5 bases, with 15 bases left in between. The CDR3 DNA reads as TGCGCCAGCAGCTATTTGCAGGGCGCGAACGAGCAGTACTTC. It specifies CASSYLQGANEQYF.

This rearrangement joins TRBV11-2 to TRBJ2-2, with 11 bases identical to TRBD2. The CDR3 contains 16 residues. Germline V gene lookup returns CDR1 SGHAT and CDR2 FQNNGV. The junction had 3 bases not matched to a gene; V was cut back by 1 base and J by 5 bases. CDR3 nucleotides: TGTGCCAGCAGCTTAGGCTTAGCGGGAGGGACCGGGGAGCTGTTTTTT. It translates to CASSLGLAGGTGELFF. The whole variable domain, remainder taken from reference TRBV11-2 and TRBJ2-2, is EAGVAQSPRYKIIEKRQSVAFWCNPISGHATLYWYQQILGQGPKLLIQFQNNGVVDDSQLPKDRFSAERLKGVDSTLKIQPAKLEDSAVYLCASSLGLAGGTGELFFGEGSRLTVL.

The chain has TRBV5-1 and TRBJ2-5; D gene unclear. The V and J ends lost 4 bases and 4 bases respectively, with 14 bases between them. The CDR3 runs to 14 residues. The V gene's germline CDR1 is SGHRS and CDR2 YFSETQ. The CDR3 DNA reads as TGCGCCAGCAGCCTTGGTAATAGTGGAGAGACCCAGTACTTC. This codes for CASSLGNSGETQYF. The variable domain in full, completed from reference TRBV5-1 and TRBJ2-5, reads KAGVTQTPRYLIKTRGQQVTLSCSPISGHRSVSWYQQTPGQGLQFLFEYFSETQRNKGNFPGRFSGRQFSNSRSEMNVSTLELGDSALYLCASSLGNSGETQYFGPGTRLLVL.

The chain links TRBV11-3 to TRBJ2-1; 7 positions agree with TRBD1. This CDR3 spans 14 amino acids. Per germline, CDR1 SGHNT and CDR2 YENEEA. V shed 5 bases and J 5 bases; nucleotides not matched to a gene: 6. The DNA for the CDR3 is TGTGCCAGCAGCCGAGGGACAGATAACAATGAGCAGTTCTTC. This encodes CASSRGTDNNEQFF.

The gene calls are TRBV30 and TRBJ1-4, with no clear D. Deletions cut 2 bases from V and 2 bases from J, with 6 bases between. Per the germline V gene, CDR1 is GTSNPN and CDR2 is SVGIG (reference sequence). The CDR3 has 13 residues. The CDR3 DNA reads TGTGCCTGGAGTCCCCATACTAATGAAAAACTGTTTTTT. Its translation is CAWSPHTNEKLFF.

The V gene is TRBV5-1, the J gene TRBJ2-1, with D possibly being TRBD1 (5 bases). Looked up from germline, CDR1 is SGHRS and CDR2 is YFSETQ. The V end was cut by 0 bases, the J end by 7 bases, with 11 bases between. This CDR3 is 14 amino acids long. The DNA for the CDR3 is TGCGCCAGCAGCTTGGCCGGACCAGGGAATGAGCAGTTCTTC. Its protein product is CASSLAGPGNEQFF.

The chain couples TRBV11-3 to TRBJ2-1, with D perhaps matching TRBD1 (5 bases). V lost 1 base and J 7 bases, leaving 14 bases between the germline ends. Germline V gene data show CDR1 as SGHNT and CDR2 as YENEEA. The CDR3 length is 15 residues. CDR3 DNA sequence: TGTGCCAGCAGCTTAGGGTCAGGGCGGTCGAATGAGCAGTTCTTC. This codes for CASSLGSGRSNEQFF. The variable domain in full, completed from reference TRBV11-3 and TRBJ2-1, reads EAGVVQSPRYKIIEKKQPVAFWCNPISGHNTLYWYLQNLGQGPELLIRYENEEAVDDSQLPKDRFSAERLKGVDSTLKIQPAELGDSAVYLCASSLGSGRSNEQFFGPGTRLTVL.

This clone was detected a few times. J is TRBJ2-7 and V is TRBV11-3; TRBD2 matches at 8 bases. The CDR3 loop spans 14 amino acids. CDR1 and CDR2 from the germline V gene are SGHNT and YENEEA. J gave up 3 bases and V 5 bases, and 6 bases lay outside the gene matches. The CDR3 is CASSRSGGDYEQYF. In DNA form, the CDR3 reads TGTGCCAGCAGCCGATCGGGGGGGGACTACGAGCAGTACTTC.